This TCR beta chain was observed in a study of OX40 agonist ivuxolimab in advanced cancers. The wider study: Each dose-escalation patient presented with hepatocellular carcinoma, melanoma, renal cell or head and neck cancer.

Study-wide results and limits: The study found that CD8+ T cells averaged more expanded clones than CD4+.

This CDR3 contains 13 residues. Trimming left V 6 bases short and J 4 bases short, with 12 bases between. Germline CDR1 and CDR2: LNHDA and SQIVND (reference sequence). Here immunoSEQ multiplex PCR was the method, and the copy in TCRdb shows in-frame clones only, minus some. The sample holds 75,000 to 80,000 clones; about 90% are singletons and the top ten take less than 0.7%. Details on this clone: Antigen unknown.

The receptor was isolated from an adult with an advanced solid tumor such as melanoma, head and neck, liver or kidney cancer. Material: CD4+ or CD8+ T cells sorted from blood, obtained in a trial of the OX40 agonist ivuxolimab. V usage is TRBV19 and J usage is TRBJ2-5; maybe TRBD1 (5 bases). The CDR3 loop is CASRETDRETQYF. DNA of the CDR3: TGTGCCAGTAGAGAGACAGATCGAGAGACCCAGTACTTC.